This T cell receptor (beta chain) originates from a study of cytomegalovirus exposure and HLA in healthy donors. In regard to this clone: Its target is not known.

Study outcomes and limitations: Only CMV serostatus was available as immune exposure information. Most TCR sequences were rare, but some public TCRs occurred in many donors.

The PCR used 60 Vbeta and 13 Jbeta primers. Repertoires were generated with immunoSEQ multiplex PCR, while TCRdb's copy carries only in-frame clones and drops some. The data contain about 150,000 clones, roughly 81% of them singletons. This sequence originates from a man in his thirties or forties in good health and CMV-seropositive. Sample: PBMCs.

The CDR3 DNA reads TGTGCCAGCAGCTTTTCAGGGGGCGGAGAGACCCAGTACTTC. This sequence encodes CASSFSGGGETQYF. The chain is built from TRBV5-4 and TRBJ2-5; 8 bases line up with TRBD1. There are 14 residues in the CDR3. The V gene end was trimmed by 2 bases and the J gene end by 4 bases; junction bases not matched to a gene: 4. Germline V gives CDR1 SGHNT, CDR2 YYREEE (reference sequence).